This passage covers 19 T cell receptor beta chains from one sample sequenced in a study of cytomegalovirus exposure and HLA in healthy donors. With 60 Vbeta and 13 Jbeta primers, the PCR was carried out. The protocol was immunoSEQ multiplex PCR, while the TCRdb copy is restricted to in-frame clones and leaves out a portion. Of 120,000 to 150,000 clones in the sample, about three quarters were seen once. Sequencing input: PBMCs. These receptors all stem from a woman in her thirties or forties in good health and CMV-seronegative.

This rearrangement joins TRBV19 to TRBJ2-2, with TRBD1 identical over 11 bases. This CDR3 contains 14 residues. The V gene end was trimmed by 4 bases and the J gene end by 7 bases; junction bases not matched to a gene: 2. Germline CDR1 LNHDA, CDR2 SQIVND (reference sequence). The DNA for the CDR3 is TGTGCCAGTAGTAGGGACAGGGGGGTCGGGGAGCTGTTTTTT. Its protein is CASSRDRGVGELFF.

The gene calls are TRBV7-9 and TRBJ1-2; tentative D call: TRBD1 (6 bases). Germline CDR1 is SEHNR and CDR2 is FQNEAQ (reference sequence). CDR3 length equals 16 residues. V was cut by 1 base and J by 3 bases, with 15 bases left in between. The DNA of the CDR3 is TGTGCCAGCAGCTTAGTCGGGGGGCGGGATCACTATGGCTACACCTTC. Its protein product is CASSLVGGRDHYGYTF.

The gene calls are TRBV10-3 and TRBJ2-1, with 9 bases lining up with TRBD1. The CDR3 runs 13 residues. From germline, CDR1 is ENHRY and CDR2 SYGVKD. After removal of 10 bases from V and 4 bases from J, the junction contained 5 bases not matched to a gene. The CDR3 sequence is CATTGGSYNEQFF. The CDR3 region has the DNA TGTGCCACCACAGGGGGCAGTTACAATGAGCAGTTCTTC.

This rearrangement joins TRBV29-1 to TRBJ2-1, with 9 bases lining up with TRBD1. The J segment lost 0 bases and the V segment lost 6 bases, leaving 3 bases of the junction unmatched. Per germline, CDR1 SQVTM and CDR2 ANQGSEA. CDR3 length: 14 amino acids. Here the CDR3 reads CSVGQGISYNEQFF. The CDR3 region has the DNA TGCAGCGTGGGACAGGGAATCTCCTACAATGAGCAGTTCTTC.

This clone turned up a few times. The CDR3 reads CASSLDGEYNQPQHF. The CDR3 DNA sequence: TGCGCCAGCAGCTTGGATGGAGAATACAATCAGCCCCAGCATTTT. The chain recombines TRBV5-1 with TRBJ1-5; D is uncertain. Trimming stripped 0 bases from V and 3 bases from J, with 10 bases between. CDR1 and CDR2 (germline): SGHRS, YFSETQ. There are 15 residues in the CDR3.

This clone came up a few times. This chain uses TRBV4-1 with TRBJ2-5, with a possible D match to TRBD1 (7 bases). The CDR3 totals 15 residues. Per the germline V gene, CDR1 is MGHRA and CDR2 is YSYEKL. The V gene lost 3 bases and the J gene lost 4 bases, with 15 bases spanning the gap. As DNA, the CDR3 is TGCGCCAGCAGCCATATGGCTCAGGGGGGAGAGACCCAGTACTTC. This encodes CASSHMAQGGETQYF.

The chain employs TRBV7-9 and TRBJ1-2; the D is unclear. V was clipped by 1 base and J by 6 bases, with 9 bases between them. Per germline, CDR1 SEHNR and CDR2 FQNEAQ (reference sequence). The CDR3 runs to 13 residues. For the CDR3, the DNA is TGTGCCAGCAGCTTAGAGTTCGGGAATGGCTACACCTTC. Amino acid sequence: CASSLEFGNGYTF.

The chain carries TRBV9 and TRBJ1-4; 7 bases fit TRBD1. Germline V gives CDR1 SGDLS, CDR2 YYNGEE. Trimming removed 2 bases from V and 6 bases from J; junction bases left unmatched: 10. This CDR3 region has 16 residues. The CDR3 nucleotides are TGTGCCAGCAGCGTCCGGGACAGAGTCGGCGATGAAAAACTGTTTTTT. Amino acid sequence: CASSVRDRVGDEKLFF.

This sequence joins TRBV27 and TRBJ2-1; possibly TRBD1 for D (6 bases). This CDR3 region has 13 residues. V was shortened by 5 bases and J by 3 bases, with 8 bases between the two germline ends. Germline assignment: CDR1 MNHEY and CDR2 SMNVEV (reference sequence). The CDR3 DNA is TGTGCCAGCAGTACAGGGTTCTACAATGAGCAGTTCTTC. This sequence encodes CASSTGFYNEQFF.

The genes are TRBV14 and TRBJ1-1; D is perhaps TRBD1 (5 bases). Germline CDR1 SGHDN, CDR2 FVKESK. The CDR3 is 17 residues long. The V end was cut by 5 bases, the J end by 0 bases, with 19 bases between. CDR3 sequence reads: CASSKGGTLAMNTEAFF. The CDR3 DNA is TGTGCCAGCAGCAAAGGCGGGACCCTTGCAATGAACACTGAAGCTTTCTTT.

In the case of this clone: At the DNA level, this CDR3 is encoded by other sequences in the same sample as well. The chain employs TRBV27 and TRBJ1-5; TRBD1 is a possible D gene (6 bases). CDR1 is MNHEY, CDR2 SMNVEV, per germline (reference sequence). V was trimmed by 2 bases and J by 7 bases, leaving 9 bases between them. This CDR3 has 13 amino acids. The CDR3 is CASSLRGSQPQHF. The CDR3 nucleotides are TGTGCCAGCAGTTTAAGGGGGAGCCAGCCCCAGCATTTT.

The rearrangement uses TRBV15 and TRBJ2-7; TRBD1 matches at 8 bases. Germline-derived CDR1 and CDR2 are LNHNV and YYDKDF (reference sequence). This CDR3 comprises 14 residues. With 5 bases clipped from V and 1 base from J, the junction kept 4 bases outside the gene matches. The CDR3 DNA reads as TGTGCCACCAGCGGGACAGGAAATTCCTACGAGCAGTACTTC. It codes for CATSGTGNSYEQYF.

The sample holds a few counts of this clone. The chain uses TRBV4-1 and TRBJ2-3; 10 bases agree with TRBD2. The CDR3 loop spans 16 amino acids. Germline V gene sequence: CDR1 MGHRA, CDR2 YSYEKL. V gave up 4 bases and J gave up 4 bases; unmatched junction bases: 8. CDR3 amino acids: CASSLSGGAASDTQYF. The CDR3 coding sequence is TGCGCCAGCAGCCTCAGCGGGGGGGCGGCGTCAGATACGCAGTATTTT.

This clone was seen just once. The identical CDR3 is also encoded by other nucleotide sequences in the sample. The chain links TRBV28 to TRBJ1-5, with TRBD1 as a possible D gene (5 bases). The V end lost 6 bases, the J end lost 5 bases, and 17 bases lay between the germline ends. In germline, CDR1 is MDHEN, CDR2 SYDVKM. The CDR3 contains 15 residues. DNA for the CDR3: TGTGCCAGCAGCTTAGGCAGGGCCAGGGATCAGCCCCAGCATTTT. It codes for CASSLGRARDQPQHF.

This sequence joins TRBV11-2 and TRBJ1-2; 7 nucleotides align to TRBD1. This CDR3 comprises 15 residues. Germline assignment: CDR1 SGHAT and CDR2 FQNNGV. V shed 5 bases and J 4 bases; nucleotides not matched to a gene: 10. The CDR3 coding sequence is TGTGCCAGCAGCACCAACAGGGGATTATTCTATGGCTACACCTTC. Amino acids: CASSTNRGLFYGYTF.

This chain joins TRBV5-1 and TRBJ2-6, with D possibly being TRBD1 (5 bases). The CDR3 consists of 17 residues. The V gene lost 2 bases and the J gene lost 0 bases, with 12 bases spanning the gap. CDR1 is SGHRS, CDR2 YFSETQ, per germline. CDR3 region: CASSLSTASSGANVLTF. In DNA form, the CDR3 reads TGCGCCAGCAGCTTATCGACAGCAAGCTCTGGGGCCAACGTCCTGACTTTC.

The chain recombines TRBV2 with TRBJ1-6, with D possibly TRBD1 on 5 matching bases. The CDR3 contains 15 residues. Germline V gene data show CDR1 as SNHLY and CDR2 as FYNNEI. V gave up 1 base and J gave up 10 bases, with 14 bases separating them. The CDR3: CASSEESSTDSPLHF. CDR3 nucleotides: TGTGCCAGCAGTGAAGAATCGTCGACAGACTCACCCCTCCACTTT.

J is TRBJ2-1 and V is TRBV25-1; 13 bases agree with TRBD2. The CDR3 has 14 residues. CDR1 and CDR2 (germline): MGHDK, SYGVNS. J was trimmed by 5 bases and V by 8 bases; bases with no gene match: 3. The CDR3 is CASLGLAGDNEQFF. In DNA, the CDR3 is TGTGCCAGCCTTGGACTAGCGGGGGACAATGAGCAGTTCTTC.

J is TRBJ1-2 and V is TRBV6-1, with D unclear. Germline CDR1 and CDR2: MNHNS and SASEGT. CDR3 size: 16 residues. V gave up 1 base and J gave up 8 bases, with 20 bases separating them. CDR3 region: CASSEVVGLDYEGYTF. CDR3 bases: TGTGCCAGCAGTGAAGTGGTCGGACTGGACTATGAGGGCTACACCTTC.